This entry concerns a single T cell receptor (beta chain). Per the germline V gene, CDR1 is MNHEY and CDR2 is SVGAGI. The V and J ends lost 5 bases and 5 bases, in that order; junction bases with no gene match: 7. The CDR3 spans 14 residues. Per the study methods: Quantification of nucleated cells was approximated via reference gene primer amplification. The assay was immunoSEQ multiplex PCR, and TCRdb's table has in-frame clones only and misses some. The DNA was the basis for D and trimming; V, J and clone size are from that table. The table includes tens of thousands of clones, 86% detected once. The sample originates from a study of blood T cell repertoires in COVID-19. Whole-study context: In each case, the material was cDNA or gDNA derived from T cells, B-cell-depleted T cells, or PBMCs.

The chain is built from TRBV6-5 and TRBJ1-1; 8 nucleotides agree with TRBD1. The sequence came from a man in his forties or fifties with active or convalescent COVID-19. The sample consisted of peripheral blood. CDR3 protein: CASSRNRGETEAFF. CDR3 DNA: TGTGCCAGCAGTCGAAACAGGGGGGAAACTGAAGCTTTCTTT.